This TCR beta chain derives from a study of blood T cell repertoires in COVID-19. Original methodology: Estimation of nucleated cell counts relied on the amplification of reference gene primers. Sequencing used immunoSEQ multiplex PCR; TCRdb keeps in-frame clones, though not all of them. That table furnishes V, J and clone size, whereas the DNA furnished D and trimming. The table has 200,000 to 250,000 clones, roughly four fifths seen once; the top ten hold more than 3%. Germline lookup yields CDR1 SGHTA and CDR2 FQGTGA. V was cut by 0 bases and J by 3 bases, with 13 bases left in between. The CDR3 is 16 residues long. Those who participated ranged in age from about 18 to 89 years and resided in about two dozen US areas.

Input material: PBMCs or T cells enriched from blood (not recorded which). The chain joins TRBV7-3 to TRBJ2-3; maybe TRBD2 (6 bases). The source is a woman aged 55-69 years who had recovered from COVID-19. In DNA, the CDR3 is TGTGCCAGCAGCTTAACTCCTATTCGGGGGACAGATACGCAGTATTTT. It yields the protein CASSLTPIRGTDTQYF. Together with reference TRBV7-3 and TRBJ2-3, the CDR3 gives the full variable domain: GAGVSQTPSNKVTEKGKYVELRCDPISGHTALYWYRQSLGQGPEFLIYFQGTGAADDSGLPNDRFFAVRPEGSVSTLKIQRTERGDSAVYLCASSLTPIRGTDTQYFGPGTRLTVL.